This T cell receptor beta chain was documented in a study of blood T cell repertoires in COVID-19. Authors' processing steps: Using reference gene primer amplification, nucleated cell counts were estimated. Repertoires were generated with immunoSEQ multiplex PCR, while TCRdb's copy carries only in-frame clones and drops some. V and J calls and clone size come straight from that table; D and trimming were deduced from the DNA. In the table there are about 240,000 clones, 85% of which are singletons. The CDR3 contains 13 residues. CDR1 is MRHNA and CDR2 is SNTAGT in the germline V gene. The V end lost 4 bases, the J end lost 6 bases, and 7 bases lay between the germline ends.

J is TRBJ1-6 and V is TRBV6-4; D remains ambiguous. Sequencing was carried out using peripheral blood. This TCR derives from a man aged 45-60 years with COVID-19, enrolled during active disease. The CDR3 sequence is CASSVAINSPLHF. CDR3 in DNA: TGTGCCAGCAGTGTCGCGATTAATTCACCCCTCCACTTT.